This is a list of T cell receptor beta chains from one sample in a study of cytomegalovirus exposure and HLA in healthy donors. Produced via immunoSEQ multiplex PCR; TCRdb's table is partial and in-frame only. The sample comprises 80,000 to 130,000 clones, under 80% of which are singletons, and 4% to 5.5% rests with the top ten. The sequencing sample was made of PBMCs. The receptor set was obtained from a woman aged 18-29 years in good health and CMV-seropositive. The CDR3 runs from the conserved cysteine through the conserved F or W. D genes are given only for firm matches. Where a row states a size, it is once, few, many or the class of an expanded clone; other rows omit it.

cdr3_length: 15
d_call: -
clone_size: once
j_call: TRBJ1-2
v_call: TRBV6-4
cdr3_aa: CASSPTWTSNYGYTF
cdr3_nt: TGTGCCAGCAGTCCTACATGGACATCTAACTATGGCTACACCTTC

cdr3_length: 15
d_call: -
clone_size: few
j_call: TRBJ1-1
v_call: TRBV28
cdr3_aa: CASSVIQGVSTEAFF
cdr3_nt: TGTGCCAGCAGTGTAATACAGGGAGTTAGCACTGAAGCTTTCTTT

cdr3_length: 13
d_call: -
clone_size: -
j_call: TRBJ2-3
v_call: TRBV30
cdr3_aa: CAWDASGTDTQYF
cdr3_nt: TGTGCCTGGGACGCTAGCGGCACAGATACGCAGTATTTT

cdr3_length: 16
d_call: TRBD2
clone_size: -
j_call: TRBJ2-3
v_call: TRBV2
cdr3_aa: CASGSSGRGIADTQYF
cdr3_nt: TGTGCCAGCGGGTCTAGCGGGAGGGGTATAGCAGATACGCAGTATTTT

cdr3_length: 15
d_call: TRBD2
clone_size: -
j_call: TRBJ2-1
v_call: TRBV7-9
cdr3_aa: CASSLGGTSYDEQFF
cdr3_nt: TGTGCCAGCAGCTTAGGTGGGACTAGCTATGATGAGCAGTTCTTC

cdr3_length: 17
d_call: -
clone_size: -
j_call: TRBJ2-7
v_call: TRBV7-2
cdr3_aa: CASSPAGGLLSRYEQYF
cdr3_nt: TGTGCCAGCAGCCCTGCGGGCGGACTCCTTTCCCGCTACGAGCAGTACTTC

cdr3_length: 15
d_call: TRBD1
clone_size: -
j_call: TRBJ1-5
v_call: TRBV6-6
cdr3_aa: CATHRGQVENQPQHF
cdr3_nt: TGTGCCACGCACCGCGGACAGGTAGAAAATCAGCCCCAGCATTTT

cdr3_length: 11
d_call: -
clone_size: -
j_call: TRBJ1-2
v_call: TRBV19
cdr3_aa: CATRRNSGYTF
cdr3_nt: TGTGCCACCCGTCGTAATTCTGGCTACACCTTC

cdr3_length: 13
d_call: -
clone_size: -
j_call: TRBJ2-7
v_call: TRBV11-2
cdr3_aa: CASSFKRVDEQYF
cdr3_nt: TGTGCCAGCAGCTTTAAGAGGGTCGACGAGCAGTACTTC

cdr3_length: 9
d_call: -
clone_size: few
j_call: TRBJ1-1
v_call: TRBV6-5
cdr3_aa: CASTSGAFF
cdr3_nt: TGTGCCAGCACCTCAGGGGCTTTCTTT

cdr3_length: 15
d_call: TRBD1
clone_size: -
j_call: TRBJ1-1
v_call: TRBV4-3
cdr3_aa: CASSRETGIFTEAFF
cdr3_nt: TGCGCCAGCAGCCGAGAGACAGGGATTTTCACTGAAGCTTTCTTT

cdr3_length: 13
d_call: -
clone_size: -
j_call: TRBJ2-7
v_call: TRBV7-2
cdr3_aa: CASSLAEGSQQYF
cdr3_nt: TGTGCCAGCAGCTTAGCGGAGGGTAGCCAGCAGTACTTC

cdr3_length: 13
d_call: -
clone_size: -
j_call: TRBJ2-3
v_call: TRBV19
cdr3_aa: CASNRQVTDTQYF
cdr3_nt: TGTGCCAGTAATCGGCAGGTCACAGATACGCAGTATTTT

cdr3_length: 15
d_call: -
clone_size: -
j_call: TRBJ2-3
v_call: TRBV21-1
cdr3_aa: CASRNVGGPTDTQYF
cdr3_nt: TGTGCCAGCAGGAATGTGGGAGGGCCGACAGATACGCAGTATTTT

cdr3_length: 13
d_call: -
clone_size: -
j_call: TRBJ1-4
v_call: TRBV30
cdr3_aa: CACKGVTNEKLFF
cdr3_nt: TGTGCCTGCAAAGGGGTGACTAATGAAAAACTGTTTTTT

cdr3_length: 13
d_call: TRBD1
clone_size: -
j_call: TRBJ1-1
v_call: TRBV7-3
cdr3_aa: CASSPGDRGEAFF
cdr3_nt: TGTGCCAGCAGCCCGGGGGACAGGGGTGAAGCTTTCTTT

cdr3_length: 14
d_call: -
clone_size: -
j_call: TRBJ2-5
v_call: TRBV5-1
cdr3_aa: CASSYNQGGETQYF
cdr3_nt: TGCGCCAGCAGCTACAACCAGGGGGGAGAGACCCAGTACTTC

cdr3_length: 16
d_call: TRBD1
clone_size: once
j_call: TRBJ2-2
v_call: TRBV4-1
cdr3_aa: CASSHHRGPDTGELFF
cdr3_nt: TGCGCCAGCAGCCACCACAGGGGGCCGGACACCGGGGAGCTGTTTTTT

cdr3_length: 14
d_call: -
clone_size: -
j_call: TRBJ2-1
v_call: TRBV6-4
cdr3_aa: CATSSARSYNEQFF
cdr3_nt: TGTGCCACCTCTAGCGCTCGCTCCTACAATGAGCAGTTCTTC

cdr3_length: 16
d_call: TRBD2
clone_size: -
j_call: TRBJ2-1
v_call: TRBV6-4
cdr3_aa: CASSDESGRGSNEQFF
cdr3_nt: TGTGCCAGCAGTGACGAGAGCGGGAGAGGAAGCAATGAGCAGTTCTTC

cdr3_length: 14
d_call: TRBD1
clone_size: -
j_call: TRBJ2-7
v_call: TRBV7-9
cdr3_aa: CASSLGTGAYEQYF
cdr3_nt: TGTGCCAGCAGCTTAGGGACAGGGGCCTACGAGCAGTACTTC

cdr3_length: 14
d_call: -
clone_size: -
j_call: TRBJ1-2
v_call: TRBV7-9
cdr3_aa: CASRSQGLGYGYTF
cdr3_nt: TGTGCCAGCCGTTCACAGGGTTTAGGCTATGGCTACACCTTC

cdr3_length: 14
d_call: TRBD2
clone_size: -
j_call: TRBJ2-7
v_call: TRBV7-2
cdr3_aa: CASSPSGSSYEQYF
cdr3_nt: TGTGCCAGCAGCCCTAGCGGGAGTTCCTACGAGCAGTACTTC

cdr3_length: 15
d_call: -
clone_size: -
j_call: TRBJ2-3
v_call: TRBV6-5
cdr3_aa: CASSVSRGSTDTQYF
cdr3_nt: TGTGCCAGCAGTGTCTCCAGGGGTAGCACAGATACGCAGTATTTT

cdr3_length: 16
d_call: -
clone_size: -
j_call: TRBJ1-6
v_call: TRBV6-5
cdr3_aa: CASSYLTGYQNSPLHF
cdr3_nt: TGTGCCAGCAGTTATCTCACAGGGTATCAGAATTCACCCCTCCACTTT

cdr3_length: 14
d_call: -
clone_size: -
j_call: TRBJ1-1
v_call: TRBV19
cdr3_aa: CASSNSDSFGEAFF
cdr3_nt: TGTGCCAGTAGCAATTCAGACAGTTTCGGTGAAGCTTTCTTT

cdr3_length: 14
d_call: -
clone_size: -
j_call: TRBJ2-2
v_call: TRBV30
cdr3_aa: CAWSVLMNTGELFF
cdr3_nt: TGTGCCTGGAGTGTACTTATGAACACCGGGGAGCTGTTTTTT

cdr3_length: 14
d_call: -
clone_size: -
j_call: TRBJ2-7
v_call: TRBV5-3
cdr3_aa: CARSLRQAPDEQYF
cdr3_nt: TGTGCCAGAAGCCTCAGACAGGCCCCGGACGAGCAGTACTTC

cdr3_length: 14
d_call: -
clone_size: -
j_call: TRBJ1-2
v_call: TRBV18
cdr3_aa: CASSPTDRNYGYTF
cdr3_nt: TGTGCCAGCTCACCCACGGACAGAAACTATGGCTACACCTTC

cdr3_length: 14
d_call: -
clone_size: few
j_call: TRBJ1-1
v_call: TRBV19
cdr3_aa: CASSTGTMNTEAFF
cdr3_nt: TGTGCCAGTAGTACCGGGACAATGAACACTGAAGCTTTCTTT

cdr3_length: 14
d_call: TRBD2
clone_size: -
j_call: TRBJ2-1
v_call: TRBV19
cdr3_aa: CASKYSGRDNEQFF
cdr3_nt: TGTGCCAGTAAATATAGCGGGAGGGACAATGAGCAGTTCTTC

cdr3_length: 13
d_call: TRBD1
clone_size: once
j_call: TRBJ1-1
v_call: TRBV27
cdr3_aa: CASSPQTGAEAFF
cdr3_nt: TGTGCCAGCAGTCCACAGACAGGGGCTGAAGCTTTCTTT

cdr3_length: 14
d_call: -
clone_size: -
j_call: TRBJ2-1
v_call: TRBV19
cdr3_aa: CASSPGDPYNEQFF
cdr3_nt: TGTGCCAGTAGTCCAGGGGACCCCTACAATGAGCAGTTCTTC

cdr3_length: 16
d_call: TRBD2
clone_size: -
j_call: TRBJ2-7
v_call: TRBV23-1
cdr3_aa: CASSQSLGLARDEQYF
cdr3_nt: TGCGCCAGCAGTCAATCCCTTGGACTAGCGAGGGACGAGCAGTACTTC

cdr3_length: 14
d_call: TRBD1
clone_size: -
j_call: TRBJ1-2
v_call: TRBV4-3
cdr3_aa: CASSHPRGLGGYTF
cdr3_nt: TGCGCCAGCAGCCACCCTAGGGGGCTGGGTGGCTACACCTTC

cdr3_length: 16
d_call: TRBD1
clone_size: few
j_call: TRBJ1-5
v_call: TRBV9
cdr3_aa: CASSEGGQGANQPQHF
cdr3_nt: TGTGCCAGCAGCGAGGGGGGACAGGGGGCAAATCAGCCCCAGCATTTT

cdr3_length: 10
d_call: -
clone_size: -
j_call: TRBJ1-1
v_call: TRBV20-1
cdr3_aa: CSLGHNEAFF
cdr3_nt: TGCAGTTTGGGACATAATGAAGCTTTCTTT

cdr3_length: 13
d_call: -
clone_size: -
j_call: TRBJ1-2
v_call: TRBV7-9
cdr3_aa: CASSLGQNYGYTF
cdr3_nt: TGTGCCAGCAGCTTAGGCCAGAACTATGGCTACACCTTC

cdr3_length: 16
d_call: TRBD2
clone_size: few
j_call: TRBJ2-7
v_call: TRBV5-1
cdr3_aa: CASSLVLAGGTYEQYF
cdr3_nt: TGCGCCAGCAGCTTGGTACTAGCGGGAGGCACCTACGAGCAGTACTTC

cdr3_length: 17
d_call: TRBD1
clone_size: -
j_call: TRBJ1-4
v_call: TRBV7-2
cdr3_aa: CASSLWGQGWANEKLFF
cdr3_nt: TGTGCCAGCAGCTTATGGGGACAGGGCTGGGCTAATGAAAAACTGTTTTTT